Given below is one T cell receptor (beta chain) in context. Antigen specificity is unknown. Using immunoSEQ multiplex PCR, the repertoire was profiled, and TCRdb retains in-frame clones only, with some absent. The sample includes approximately 190,000 clones, around 90% of them seen just once. This specimen comes from a study of T cell responses to AZD1222 COVID-19 vaccine. General study results and limits: No repertoire was sampled before or during the peak T cell response, only after it.

J lost 6 bases, V lost 1 base, and 4 bases had no gene match. This CDR3 spans 15 amino acids. Germline V gene data show CDR1 as SGHRS and CDR2 as YFSETQ. The chain carries TRBV5-1 and TRBJ2-1, with 10 bases lining up with TRBD2. The sample in question was peripheral blood, obtained on day 0 of AZD1222 vaccination. The source is an adult in good health. CDR3 residues: CASSLLVAGGNEQFF. The CDR3 DNA reads TGCGCCAGCAGCTTGTTGGTAGCGGGGGGCAATGAGCAGTTCTTC.